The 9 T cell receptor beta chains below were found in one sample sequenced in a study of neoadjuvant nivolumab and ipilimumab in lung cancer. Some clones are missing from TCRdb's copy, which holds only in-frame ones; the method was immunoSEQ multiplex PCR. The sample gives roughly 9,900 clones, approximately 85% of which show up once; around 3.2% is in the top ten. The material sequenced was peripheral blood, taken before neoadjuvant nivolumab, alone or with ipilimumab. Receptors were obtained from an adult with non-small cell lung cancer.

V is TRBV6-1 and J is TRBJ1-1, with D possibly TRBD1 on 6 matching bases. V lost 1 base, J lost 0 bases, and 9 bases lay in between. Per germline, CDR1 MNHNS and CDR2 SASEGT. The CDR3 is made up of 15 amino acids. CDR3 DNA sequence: TGTGCCAGCAGTGAAGACAGGGTGTTGAACACTGAAGCTTTCTTT. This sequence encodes CASSEDRVLNTEAFF.

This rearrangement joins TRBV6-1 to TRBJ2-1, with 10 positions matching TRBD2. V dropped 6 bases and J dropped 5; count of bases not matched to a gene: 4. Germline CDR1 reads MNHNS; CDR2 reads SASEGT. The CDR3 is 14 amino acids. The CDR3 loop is CASSSSGSHNEQFF. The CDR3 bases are TGTGCCAGCAGCTCTAGCGGGAGCCACAATGAGCAGTTCTTC.

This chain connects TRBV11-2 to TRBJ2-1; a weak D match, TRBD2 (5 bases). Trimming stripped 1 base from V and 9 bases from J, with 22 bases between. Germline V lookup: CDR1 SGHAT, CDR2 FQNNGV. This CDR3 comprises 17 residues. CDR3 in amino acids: CASSLGIVGGRGGEQFF. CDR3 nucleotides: TGTGCCAGCAGCTTAGGGATTGTAGGAGGACGAGGAGGTGAGCAGTTCTTC.

The CDR3 DNA reads as TGCGCCAGCAGCTTAGGCGGGAGTGGCAATGAGCAGTTCTTC. Translating gives CASSLGGSGNEQFF. The J gene is TRBJ2-1, the V gene TRBV5-1; TRBD2 matches 7 bases. The CDR3 is made up of 14 amino acids. The germline gives CDR1 SGHRS, CDR2 YFSETQ. Trimming removed 2 bases from V and 6 bases from J; junction bases left unmatched: 5.

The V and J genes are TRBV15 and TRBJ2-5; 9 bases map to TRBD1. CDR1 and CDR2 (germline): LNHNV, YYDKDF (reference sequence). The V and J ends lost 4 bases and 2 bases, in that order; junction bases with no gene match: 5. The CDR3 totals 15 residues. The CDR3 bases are TGTGCCACCAGCACTCCGGGACAGGGTCAAGAGACCCAGTACTTC. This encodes CATSTPGQGQETQYF.

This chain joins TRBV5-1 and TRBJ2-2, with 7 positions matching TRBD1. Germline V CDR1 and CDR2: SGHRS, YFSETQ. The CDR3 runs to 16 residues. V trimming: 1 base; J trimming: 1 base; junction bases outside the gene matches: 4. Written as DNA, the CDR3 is TGCGCCAGCAGCTTGTGGGGGACAGTGAACACCGGGGAGCTGTTTTTT. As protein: CASSLWGTVNTGELFF.

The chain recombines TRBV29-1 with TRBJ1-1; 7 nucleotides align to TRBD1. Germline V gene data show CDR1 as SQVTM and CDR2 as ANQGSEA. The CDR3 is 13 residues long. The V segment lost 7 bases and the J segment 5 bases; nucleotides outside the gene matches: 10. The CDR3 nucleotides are TGCAGCGCAACGGACAGGAGGGAAACTGAAGCTTTCTTT. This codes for CSATDRRETEAFF.

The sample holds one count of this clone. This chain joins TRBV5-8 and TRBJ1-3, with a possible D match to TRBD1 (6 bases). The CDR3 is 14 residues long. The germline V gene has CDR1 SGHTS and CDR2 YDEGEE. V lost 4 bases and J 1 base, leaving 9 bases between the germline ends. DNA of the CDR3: TGTGCCAGCAGCGGCAGGGGATCTGGAAACACCATATATTTT. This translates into CASSGRGSGNTIYF.

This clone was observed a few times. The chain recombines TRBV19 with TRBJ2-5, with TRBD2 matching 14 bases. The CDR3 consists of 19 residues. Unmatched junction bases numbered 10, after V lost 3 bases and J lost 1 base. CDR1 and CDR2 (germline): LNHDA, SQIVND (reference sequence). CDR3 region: CASSIRGLAGAVGQETQYF. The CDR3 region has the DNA TGTGCCAGTAGTATCCGGGGACTAGCGGGAGCGGTAGGCCAAGAGACCCAGTACTTC. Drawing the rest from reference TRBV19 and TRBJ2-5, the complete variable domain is DGGITQSPKYLFRKEGQNVTLSCEQNLNHDAMYWYRQDPGQGLRLIYYSQIVNDFQKGDIAEGYSVSREKKESFPLTVTSAQKNPTAFYLCASSIRGLAGAVGQETQYFGPGTRLLVL.